This T cell receptor (beta chain) originates from a study of patients and donors after allogeneic stem cell transplantation. This clonotype turned up a few times. V was clipped by 1 base and J by 7 bases; unmatched bases: 9. Germline CDR1 and CDR2: MGHRA and YSYEKL. The CDR3 runs 15 residues. TCRdb re-called the RT-PCR reads with MiXCR, one entry per CDR3 protein. The sample carries about 960,000 distinct CDR3 sequences, about a sixth recorded once. This chain links TRBV4-1 with TRBJ2-5; TRBD1 aligns across 7 bases. The clonotype was recovered from a human donor who was either an allogeneic HSCT recipient or a stem cell or donor lymphocyte infusion donor (not recorded which). It is not recorded whose cells these are; they may come from a transplant donor. Sequenced sample: blood, either unsorted or a sorted T cell fraction (not recorded which). This CDR3 reads CASSQGIDRARTQYF. The CDR3 DNA reads as TGCGCCAGCAGCCAAGGGATTGACAGGGCACGGACCCAGTACTTC.